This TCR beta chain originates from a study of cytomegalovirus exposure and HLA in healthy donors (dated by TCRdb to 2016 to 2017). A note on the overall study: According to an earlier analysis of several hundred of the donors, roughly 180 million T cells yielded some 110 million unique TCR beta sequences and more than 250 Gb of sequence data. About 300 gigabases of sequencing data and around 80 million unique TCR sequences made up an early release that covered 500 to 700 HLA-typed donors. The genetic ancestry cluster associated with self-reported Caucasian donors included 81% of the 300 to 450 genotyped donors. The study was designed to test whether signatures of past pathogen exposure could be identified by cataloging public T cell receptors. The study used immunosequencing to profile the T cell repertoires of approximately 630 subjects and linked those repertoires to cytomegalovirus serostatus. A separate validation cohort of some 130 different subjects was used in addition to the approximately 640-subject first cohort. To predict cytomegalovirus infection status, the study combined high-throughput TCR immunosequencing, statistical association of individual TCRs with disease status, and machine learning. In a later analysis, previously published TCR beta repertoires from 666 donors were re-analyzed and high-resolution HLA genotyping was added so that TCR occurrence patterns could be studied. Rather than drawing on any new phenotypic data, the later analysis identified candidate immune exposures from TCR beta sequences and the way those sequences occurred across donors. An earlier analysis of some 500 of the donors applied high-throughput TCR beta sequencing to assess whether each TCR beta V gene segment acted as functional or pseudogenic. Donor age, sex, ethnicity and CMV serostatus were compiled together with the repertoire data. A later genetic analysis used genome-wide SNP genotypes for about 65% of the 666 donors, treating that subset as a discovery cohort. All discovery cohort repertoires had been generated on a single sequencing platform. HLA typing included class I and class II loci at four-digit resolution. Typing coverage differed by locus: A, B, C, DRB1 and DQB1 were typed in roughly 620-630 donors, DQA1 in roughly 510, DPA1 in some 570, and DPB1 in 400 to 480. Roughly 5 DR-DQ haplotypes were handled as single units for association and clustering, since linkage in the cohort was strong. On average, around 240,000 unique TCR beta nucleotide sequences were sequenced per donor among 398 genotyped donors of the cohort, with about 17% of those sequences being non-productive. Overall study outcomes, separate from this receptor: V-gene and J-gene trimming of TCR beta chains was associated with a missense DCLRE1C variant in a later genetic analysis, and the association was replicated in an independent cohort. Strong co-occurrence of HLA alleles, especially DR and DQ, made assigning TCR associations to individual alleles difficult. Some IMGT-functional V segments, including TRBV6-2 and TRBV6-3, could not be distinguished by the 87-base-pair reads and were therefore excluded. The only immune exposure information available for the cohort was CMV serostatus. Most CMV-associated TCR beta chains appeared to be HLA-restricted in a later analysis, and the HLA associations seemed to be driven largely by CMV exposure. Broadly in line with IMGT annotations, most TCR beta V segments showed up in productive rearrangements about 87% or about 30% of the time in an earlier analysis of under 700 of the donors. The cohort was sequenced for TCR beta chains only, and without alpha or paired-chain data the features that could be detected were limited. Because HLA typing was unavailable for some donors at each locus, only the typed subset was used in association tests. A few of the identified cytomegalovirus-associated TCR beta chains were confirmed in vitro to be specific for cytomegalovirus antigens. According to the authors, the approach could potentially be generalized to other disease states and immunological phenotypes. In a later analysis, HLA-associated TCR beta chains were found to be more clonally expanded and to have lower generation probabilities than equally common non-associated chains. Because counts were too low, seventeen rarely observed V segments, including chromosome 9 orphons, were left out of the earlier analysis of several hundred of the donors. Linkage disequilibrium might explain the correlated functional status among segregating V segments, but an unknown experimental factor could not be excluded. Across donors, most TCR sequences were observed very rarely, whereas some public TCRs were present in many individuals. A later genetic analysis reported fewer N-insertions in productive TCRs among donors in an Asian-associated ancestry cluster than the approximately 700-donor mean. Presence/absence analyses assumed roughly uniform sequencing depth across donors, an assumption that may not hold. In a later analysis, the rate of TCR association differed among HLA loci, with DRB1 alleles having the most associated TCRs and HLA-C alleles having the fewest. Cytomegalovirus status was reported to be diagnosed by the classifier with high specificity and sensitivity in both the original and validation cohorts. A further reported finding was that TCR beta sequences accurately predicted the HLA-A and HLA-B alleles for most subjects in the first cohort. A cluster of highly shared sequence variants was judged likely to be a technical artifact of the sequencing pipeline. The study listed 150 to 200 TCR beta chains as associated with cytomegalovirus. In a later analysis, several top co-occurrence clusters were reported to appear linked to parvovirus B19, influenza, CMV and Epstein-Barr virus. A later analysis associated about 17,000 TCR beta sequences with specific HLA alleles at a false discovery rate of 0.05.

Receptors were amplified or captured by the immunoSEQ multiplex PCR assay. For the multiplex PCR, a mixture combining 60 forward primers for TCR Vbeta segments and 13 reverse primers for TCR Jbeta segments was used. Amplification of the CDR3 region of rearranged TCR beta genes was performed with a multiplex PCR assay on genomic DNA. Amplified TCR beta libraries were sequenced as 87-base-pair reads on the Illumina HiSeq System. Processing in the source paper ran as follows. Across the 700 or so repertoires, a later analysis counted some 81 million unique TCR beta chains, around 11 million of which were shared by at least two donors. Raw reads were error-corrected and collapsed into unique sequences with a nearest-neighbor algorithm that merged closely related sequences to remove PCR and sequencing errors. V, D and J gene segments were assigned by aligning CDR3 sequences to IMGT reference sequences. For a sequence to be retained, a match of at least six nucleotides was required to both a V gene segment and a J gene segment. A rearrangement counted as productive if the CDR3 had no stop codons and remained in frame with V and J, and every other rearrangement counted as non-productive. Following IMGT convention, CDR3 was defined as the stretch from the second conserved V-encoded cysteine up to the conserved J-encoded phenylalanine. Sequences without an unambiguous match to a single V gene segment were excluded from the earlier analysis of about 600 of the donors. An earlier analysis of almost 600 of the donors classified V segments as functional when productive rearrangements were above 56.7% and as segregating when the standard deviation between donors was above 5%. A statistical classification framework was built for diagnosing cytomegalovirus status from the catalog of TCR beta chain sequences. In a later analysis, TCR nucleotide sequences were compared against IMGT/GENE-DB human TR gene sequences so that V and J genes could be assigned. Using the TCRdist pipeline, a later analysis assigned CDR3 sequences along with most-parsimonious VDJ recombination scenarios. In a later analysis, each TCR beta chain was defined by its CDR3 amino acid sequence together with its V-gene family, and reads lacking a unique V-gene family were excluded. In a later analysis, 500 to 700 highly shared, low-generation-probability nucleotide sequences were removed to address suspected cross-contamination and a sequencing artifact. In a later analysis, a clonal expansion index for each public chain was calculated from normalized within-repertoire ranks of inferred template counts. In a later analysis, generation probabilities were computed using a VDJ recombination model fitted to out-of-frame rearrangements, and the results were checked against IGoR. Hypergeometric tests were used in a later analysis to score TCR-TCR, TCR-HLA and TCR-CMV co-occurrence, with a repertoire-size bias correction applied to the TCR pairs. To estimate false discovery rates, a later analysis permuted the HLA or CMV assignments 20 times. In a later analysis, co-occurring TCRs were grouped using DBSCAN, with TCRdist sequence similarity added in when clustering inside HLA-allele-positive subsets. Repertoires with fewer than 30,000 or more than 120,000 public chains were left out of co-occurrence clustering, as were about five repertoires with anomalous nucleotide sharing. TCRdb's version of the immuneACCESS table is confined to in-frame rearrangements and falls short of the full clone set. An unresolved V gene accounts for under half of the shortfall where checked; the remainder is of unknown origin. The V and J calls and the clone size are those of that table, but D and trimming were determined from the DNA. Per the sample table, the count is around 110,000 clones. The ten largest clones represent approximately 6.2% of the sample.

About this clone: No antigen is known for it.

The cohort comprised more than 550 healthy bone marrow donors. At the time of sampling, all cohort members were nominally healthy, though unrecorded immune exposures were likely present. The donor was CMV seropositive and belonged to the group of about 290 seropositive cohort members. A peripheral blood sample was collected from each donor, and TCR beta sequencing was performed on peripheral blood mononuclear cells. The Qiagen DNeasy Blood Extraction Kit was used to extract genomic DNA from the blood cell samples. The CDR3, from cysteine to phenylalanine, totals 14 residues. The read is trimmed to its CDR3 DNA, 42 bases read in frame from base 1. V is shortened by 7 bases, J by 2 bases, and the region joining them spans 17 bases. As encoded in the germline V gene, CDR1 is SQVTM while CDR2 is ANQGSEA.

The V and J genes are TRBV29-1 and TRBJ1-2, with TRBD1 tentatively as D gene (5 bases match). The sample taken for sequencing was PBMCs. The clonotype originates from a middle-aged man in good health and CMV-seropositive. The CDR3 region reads CSAPATGVNYGYTF. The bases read TGCAGCGCCCCCGCGACGGGGGTCAACTATGGCTACACCTTC.